The sequence of this T cell receptor beta chain was determined in a study of cytomegalovirus exposure and HLA in healthy donors. Primers: 60 Vbeta forward and 13 Jbeta reverse. Sequenced by immunoSEQ multiplex PCR; TCRdb stores in-frame clones only, minus some. Of 110,000 to 150,000 clones detected, approximately 80% appear once; the ten largest clones hold nearly 4%. Details on this clone: Its antigen is not identified.

Those who donated were healthy bone marrow donors. Study-level points and caveats: Altogether, 150 to 200 TCR beta chains were recorded as cytomegalovirus-associated. CMV serostatus was the only immune exposure information that was available. The majority of TCR sequences were rare, yet some public TCRs appeared in many donors.

The CDR3 runs 15 residues. Per the germline V gene, CDR1 is SGHTA and CDR2 is FQGNSA. Losses at the gene ends were 4 bases for V and 0 bases for J; bases not matched to a gene: 4. The sequence derives from a male donor in good health and CMV-seronegative. The V gene is TRBV7-2, the J gene TRBJ2-7; 9 bases match TRBD1. Sample: PBMCs. As DNA, the CDR3 is TGTGCCAGCAGCTCGGGACAGGGAACCTCCTACGAGCAGTACTTC. Protein product: CASSSGQGTSYEQYF. Drawing the rest from reference TRBV7-2 and TRBJ2-7, the complete variable domain is GAGVSQSPSNKVTEKGKDVELRCDPISGHTALYWYRQSLGQGLEFLIYFQGNSAPDKSGLPSDRFSAERTGGSVSTLTIQRTQQEDSAVYLCASSSGQGTSYEQYFGPGTRLTVT.